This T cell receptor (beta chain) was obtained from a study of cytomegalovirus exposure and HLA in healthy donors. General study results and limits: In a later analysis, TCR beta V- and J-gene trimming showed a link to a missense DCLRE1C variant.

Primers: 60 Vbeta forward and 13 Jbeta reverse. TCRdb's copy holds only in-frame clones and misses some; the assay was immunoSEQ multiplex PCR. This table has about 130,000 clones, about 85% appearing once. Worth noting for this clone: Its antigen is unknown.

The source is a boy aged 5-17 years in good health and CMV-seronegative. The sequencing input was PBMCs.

The CDR3 bases are TGTGCCAGCAGCTTAGGGACTAGCGTTTTATCGAACACCGGGGAGCTGTTTTTT. Its protein is CASSLGTSVLSNTGELFF. The chain uses TRBV11-2 and TRBJ2-2; 9 bases fit TRBD2. This CDR3 contains 18 residues. V lost 1 base and J lost 0; bases outside the gene matches: 6. From germline, CDR1 is SGHAT and CDR2 FQNNGV.